What follows are 2 T cell receptor beta chains derived from one specimen sequenced in a study of shared clonotypes between healthy human individuals. The table came from immunoSEQ multiplex PCR; TCRdb's copy has only in-frame clones and leaves some out. This sample has some 790,000 clones, with over 60% found just once. Sequencing was carried out using memory CD4+ T cells sorted from blood. Stated subset: CD45RA-negative fraction. The receptors come from a woman aged 25 to 45 in good health.

This rearrangement joins TRBV6-1 to TRBJ1-1; 10 nucleotides agree with TRBD1. Per germline, CDR1 MNHNS and CDR2 SASEGT. The CDR3 length is 13 residues. Trimming removed 4 bases from V and 5 bases from J; junction bases left unmatched: 1. As DNA, the CDR3 is TGTGCCAGCAGTGGACAGGGGGCGACTGAAGCTTTCTTT. This gives the protein CASSGQGATEAFF.

J is TRBJ2-7 and V is TRBV5-4, with 9 positions matching TRBD1. J was trimmed by 3 bases and V by 4 bases; bases with no gene match: 5. CDR1 and CDR2 (germline): SGHNT, YYREEE (reference sequence). The CDR3 runs to 14 residues. CDR3: CASSGGQGFYEQYF. CDR3 coding DNA: TGTGCCAGCAGCGGGGGACAGGGTTTCTACGAGCAGTACTTC.